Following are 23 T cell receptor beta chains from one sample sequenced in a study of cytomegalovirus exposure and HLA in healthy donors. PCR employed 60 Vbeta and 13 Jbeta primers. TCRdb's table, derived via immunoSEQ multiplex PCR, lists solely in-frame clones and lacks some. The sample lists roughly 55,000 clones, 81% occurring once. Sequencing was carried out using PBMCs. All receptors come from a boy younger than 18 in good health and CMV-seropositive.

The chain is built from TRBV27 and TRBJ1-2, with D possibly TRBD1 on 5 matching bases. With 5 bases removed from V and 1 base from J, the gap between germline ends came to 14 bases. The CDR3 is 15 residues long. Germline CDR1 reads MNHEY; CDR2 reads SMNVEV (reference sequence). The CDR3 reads CASSAGGGINYGYTF. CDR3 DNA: TGTGCCAGCAGTGCCGGGGGGGGGATTAACTATGGCTACACCTTC.

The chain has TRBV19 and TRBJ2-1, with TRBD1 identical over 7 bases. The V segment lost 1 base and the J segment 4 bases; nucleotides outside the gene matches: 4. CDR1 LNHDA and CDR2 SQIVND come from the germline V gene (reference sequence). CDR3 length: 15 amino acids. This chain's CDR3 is CASSIGGTAYNEQFF. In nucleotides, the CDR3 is TGTGCCAGTAGTATAGGGGGGACAGCTTACAATGAGCAGTTCTTC.

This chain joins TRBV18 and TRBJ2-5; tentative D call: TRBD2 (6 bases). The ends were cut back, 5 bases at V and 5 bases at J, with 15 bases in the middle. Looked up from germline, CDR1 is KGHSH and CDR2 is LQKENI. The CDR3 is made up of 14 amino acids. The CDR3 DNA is TGTGCCAGCTCATACGGAGGGACCCGTGAGACCCAGTACTTC. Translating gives CASSYGGTRETQYF.

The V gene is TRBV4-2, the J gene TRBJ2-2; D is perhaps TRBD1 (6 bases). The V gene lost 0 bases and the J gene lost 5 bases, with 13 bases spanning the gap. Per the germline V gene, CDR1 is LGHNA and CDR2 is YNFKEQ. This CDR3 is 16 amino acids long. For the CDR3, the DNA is TGTGCCAGCAGCCAAGAGGCAGGGGTGCGGACCGGGGAGCTGTTTTTT. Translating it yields CASSQEAGVRTGELFF.

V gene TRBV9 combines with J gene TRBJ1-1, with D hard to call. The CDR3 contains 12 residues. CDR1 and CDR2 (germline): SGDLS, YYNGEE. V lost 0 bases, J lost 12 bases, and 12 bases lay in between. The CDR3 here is CASSVEEGETFF. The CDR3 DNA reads TGTGCCAGCAGCGTAGAAGAAGGAGAAACTTTCTTT.

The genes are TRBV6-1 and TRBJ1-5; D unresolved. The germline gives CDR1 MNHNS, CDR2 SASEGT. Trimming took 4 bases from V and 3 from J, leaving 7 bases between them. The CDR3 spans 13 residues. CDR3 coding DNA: TGTGCCAGCAGTGCGGGGTACAATCAGCCCCAGCATTTT. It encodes CASSAGYNQPQHF.

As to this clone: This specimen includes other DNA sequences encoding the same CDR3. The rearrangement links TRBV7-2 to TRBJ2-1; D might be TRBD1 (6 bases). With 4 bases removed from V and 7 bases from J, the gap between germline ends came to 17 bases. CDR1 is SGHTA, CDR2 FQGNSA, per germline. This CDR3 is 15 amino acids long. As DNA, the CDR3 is TGTGCCAGCAGCTCTCGCCCTAAGCAGGGGAATGAGCAGTTCTTC. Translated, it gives CASSSRPKQGNEQFF. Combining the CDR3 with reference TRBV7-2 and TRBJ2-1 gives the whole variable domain GAGVSQSPSNKVTEKGKDVELRCDPISGHTALYWYRQSLGQGLEFLIYFQGNSAPDKSGLPSDRFSAERTGGSVSTLTIQRTQQEDSAVYLCASSSRPKQGNEQFFGPGTRLTVL.

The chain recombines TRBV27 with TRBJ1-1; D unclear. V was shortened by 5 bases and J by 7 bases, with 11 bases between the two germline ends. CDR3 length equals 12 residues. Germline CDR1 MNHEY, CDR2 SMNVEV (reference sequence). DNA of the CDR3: TGTGCCAGCAGTGGCGAGGGCCTTGAAGCTTTCTTT. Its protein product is CASSGEGLEAFF.

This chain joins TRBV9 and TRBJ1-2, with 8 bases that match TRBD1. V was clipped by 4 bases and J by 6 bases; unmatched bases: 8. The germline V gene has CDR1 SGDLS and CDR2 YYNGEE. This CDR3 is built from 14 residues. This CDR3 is CASSWEQGGDGYTF. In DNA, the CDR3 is TGTGCCAGCAGCTGGGAACAGGGGGGGGATGGCTACACCTTC.

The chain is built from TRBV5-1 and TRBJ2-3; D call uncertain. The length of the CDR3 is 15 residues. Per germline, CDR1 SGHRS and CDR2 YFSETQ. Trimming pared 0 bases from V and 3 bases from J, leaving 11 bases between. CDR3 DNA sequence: TGCGCCAGCAGCTTGGCCCAGAGCGCTACAGATACGCAGTATTTT. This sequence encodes CASSLAQSATDTQYF.

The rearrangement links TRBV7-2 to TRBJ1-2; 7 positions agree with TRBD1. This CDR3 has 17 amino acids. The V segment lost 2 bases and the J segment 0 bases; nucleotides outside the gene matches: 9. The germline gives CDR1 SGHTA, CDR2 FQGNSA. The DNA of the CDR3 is TGTGCCAGCAGCTTACTTCTCTTCGGACAGGCTAACTATGGCTACACCTTC. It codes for CASSLLLFGQANYGYTF.

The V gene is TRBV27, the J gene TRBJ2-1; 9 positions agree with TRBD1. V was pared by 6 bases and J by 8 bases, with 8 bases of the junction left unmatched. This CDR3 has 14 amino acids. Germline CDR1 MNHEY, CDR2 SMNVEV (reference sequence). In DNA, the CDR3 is TGTGCCAGCAGCCAACCGGACAGGGGCCATGAGCAGTTCTTC. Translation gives CASSQPDRGHEQFF.

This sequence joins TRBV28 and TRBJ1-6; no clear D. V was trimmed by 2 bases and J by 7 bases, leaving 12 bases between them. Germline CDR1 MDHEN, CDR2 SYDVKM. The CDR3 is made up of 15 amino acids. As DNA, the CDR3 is TGTGCCAGCAGTTTAAGTCTCAATACAAATTCACCCCTCCACTTT. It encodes CASSLSLNTNSPLHF.

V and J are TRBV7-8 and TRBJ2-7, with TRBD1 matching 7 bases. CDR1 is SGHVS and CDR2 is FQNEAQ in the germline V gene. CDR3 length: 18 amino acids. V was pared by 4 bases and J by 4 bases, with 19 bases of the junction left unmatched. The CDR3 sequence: CASSSDRSTPHPTYEQYF. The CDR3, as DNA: TGTGCCAGCAGCTCGGACAGGTCAACCCCCCACCCCACTTACGAGCAGTACTTC.

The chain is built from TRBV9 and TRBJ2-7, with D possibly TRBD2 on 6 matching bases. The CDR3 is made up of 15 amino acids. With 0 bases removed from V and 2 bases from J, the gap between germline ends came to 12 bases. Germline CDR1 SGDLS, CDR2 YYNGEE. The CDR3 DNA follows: TGTGCCAGCAGCGTAGCCAGCGGGTCACCCTACGAGCAGTACTTC. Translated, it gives CASSVASGSPYEQYF.

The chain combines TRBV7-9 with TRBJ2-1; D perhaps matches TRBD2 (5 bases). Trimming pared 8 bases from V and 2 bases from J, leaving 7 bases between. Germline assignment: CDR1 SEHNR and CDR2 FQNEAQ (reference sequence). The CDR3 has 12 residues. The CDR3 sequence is CASGGPYNEQFF. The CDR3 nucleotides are TGTGCCAGCGGAGGACCCTACAATGAGCAGTTCTTC.

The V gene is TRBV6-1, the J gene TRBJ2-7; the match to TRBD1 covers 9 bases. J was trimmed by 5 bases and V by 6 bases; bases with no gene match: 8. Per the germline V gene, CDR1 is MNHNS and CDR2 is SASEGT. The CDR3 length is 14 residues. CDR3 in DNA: TGTGCCAGCAGCCACCGGGACAGGGTCCACGAGCAGTACTTC. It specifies CASSHRDRVHEQYF.

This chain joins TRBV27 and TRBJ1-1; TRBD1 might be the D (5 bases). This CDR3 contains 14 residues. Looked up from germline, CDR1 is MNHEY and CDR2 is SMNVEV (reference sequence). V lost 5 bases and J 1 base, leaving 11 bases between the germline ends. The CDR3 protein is CASSPQGGNTEAFF. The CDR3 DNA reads TGTGCCAGCAGTCCGCAGGGAGGGAACACTGAAGCTTTCTTT.

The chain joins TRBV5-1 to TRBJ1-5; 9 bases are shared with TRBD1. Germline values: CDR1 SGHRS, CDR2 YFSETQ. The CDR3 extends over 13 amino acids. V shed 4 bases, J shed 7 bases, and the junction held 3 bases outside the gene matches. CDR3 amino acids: CASSRTGAQPQHF. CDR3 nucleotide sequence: TGCGCCAGCAGCAGGACAGGGGCCCAGCCCCAGCATTTT.

CDR3 protein: CASSISVNTEAFF. CDR3 bases: TGTGCCAGTAGTATCAGCGTAAACACTGAAGCTTTCTTT. The gene calls are TRBV19 and TRBJ1-1; D gene unclear. V lost 3 bases and J 2 bases, leaving 7 bases between the germline ends. The V gene's germline CDR1 is LNHDA and CDR2 SQIVND (reference sequence). This CDR3 contains 13 residues.

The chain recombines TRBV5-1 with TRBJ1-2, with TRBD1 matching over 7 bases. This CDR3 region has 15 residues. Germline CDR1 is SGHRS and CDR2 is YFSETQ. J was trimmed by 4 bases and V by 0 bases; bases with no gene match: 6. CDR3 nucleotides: TGCGCCAGCAGCTTGGGATATCGGACAGGCTATGGCTACACCTTC. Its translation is CASSLGYRTGYGYTF.

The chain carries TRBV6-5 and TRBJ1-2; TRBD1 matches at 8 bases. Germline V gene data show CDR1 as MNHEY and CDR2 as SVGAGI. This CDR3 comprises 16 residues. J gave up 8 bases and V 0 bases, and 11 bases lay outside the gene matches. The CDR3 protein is CASSYSTPRTGRGYTF. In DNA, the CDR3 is TGTGCCAGCAGTTACTCGACGCCCAGGACAGGGAGAGGCTACACCTTC.

The CDR3 loop reads CASSQGNSYNEQFF. CDR3 coding DNA: TGTGCCAGCAGCCAGGGTAACTCCTACAATGAGCAGTTCTTC. The J gene is TRBJ2-1, the V gene TRBV6-1; tentative D call: TRBD1 (5 bases). The V end was cut by 6 bases, the J end by 0 bases, with 9 bases between. This CDR3 region has 14 residues. Germline V CDR1 and CDR2: MNHNS, SASEGT.